The present T cell receptor (beta chain) was sequenced within a study of response to subunit inactivated influenza vaccine. The CDR3 runs to 14 residues. Germline V gene lookup returns CDR1 SGHRS and CDR2 YFSETQ. V was pared by 4 bases and J by 8 bases, with 5 bases of the junction left unmatched. TCRdb ran MiXCR on the RT-PCR reads and lists one entry per CDR3 protein. The sample yields about 780,000 distinct CDR3 sequences, 18% seen once. Sequenced material: PBMCs from blood, taken 5 days after vaccination. This receptor was identified in a man aged 50 to 59 who received an inactivated influenza vaccine. The rearrangement uses TRBV5-1 and TRBJ2-1; 11 nucleotides line up with TRBD1. The CDR3 coding sequence is TGCGCCAGCAGCAGGACAGGGGGCGGGGATGAGCAGTTCTTC. Protein sequence: CASSRTGGGDEQFF. Filled out from reference TRBV5-1 and TRBJ2-1, the complete variable domain reads KAGVTQTPRYLIKTRGQQVTLSCSPISGHRSVSWYQQTPGQGLQFLFEYFSETQRNKGNFPGRFSGRQFSNSRSEMNVSTLELGDSALYLCASSRTGGGDEQFFGPGTRLTVL.